This TCR beta chain was identified during a study of blood T cell repertoires in COVID-19. About the research overall: The United States, Italy and Spain supplied acute and convalescent COVID-19 samples.

In the original processing: Reference gene primer amplification gave nucleated cell count estimates. Profiled with immunoSEQ multiplex PCR; TCRdb holds only in-frame clones, not every one. V and J calls and clone size come straight from that table; D and trimming were deduced from the DNA. The sample lists tens of thousands of clones, over 60% occurring once. Germline V gene sequence: CDR1 SGHDT, CDR2 YYEEEE. V shed 1 base and J shed 0 bases, with 8 bases lying between them. There are 15 residues in the CDR3. This clonotype was sampled from an elderly woman with active or convalescent COVID-19. Input material: peripheral blood. The chain couples TRBV5-6 to TRBJ1-5; perhaps TRBD1 as D (6 bases). CDR3 loop: CASSLRDNSNQPQHF. Here the CDR3 DNA reads TGTGCCAGCAGCTTGAGGGACAATAGCAATCAGCCCCAGCATTTT.